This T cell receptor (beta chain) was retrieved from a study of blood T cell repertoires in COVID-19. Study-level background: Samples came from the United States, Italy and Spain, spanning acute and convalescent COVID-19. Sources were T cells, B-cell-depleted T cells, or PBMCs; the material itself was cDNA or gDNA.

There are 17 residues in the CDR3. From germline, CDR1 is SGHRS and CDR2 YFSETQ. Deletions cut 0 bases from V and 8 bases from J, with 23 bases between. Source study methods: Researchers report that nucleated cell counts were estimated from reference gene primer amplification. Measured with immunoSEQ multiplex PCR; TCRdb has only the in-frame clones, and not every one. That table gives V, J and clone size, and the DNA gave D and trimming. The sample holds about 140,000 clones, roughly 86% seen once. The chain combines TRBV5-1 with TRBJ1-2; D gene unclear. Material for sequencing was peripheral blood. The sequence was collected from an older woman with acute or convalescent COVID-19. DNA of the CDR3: TGCGCCAGCAGCTTGGACGAGGTCGGTGCCCGCCTAGGAGGCTACACCTTC. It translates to CASSLDEVGARLGGYTF. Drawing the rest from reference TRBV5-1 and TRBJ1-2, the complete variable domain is KAGVTQTPRYLIKTRGQQVTLSCSPISGHRSVSWYQQTPGQGLQFLFEYFSETQRNKGNFPGRFSGRQFSNSRSEMNVSTLELGDSALYLCASSLDEVGARLGGYTFGSGTRLTVV.